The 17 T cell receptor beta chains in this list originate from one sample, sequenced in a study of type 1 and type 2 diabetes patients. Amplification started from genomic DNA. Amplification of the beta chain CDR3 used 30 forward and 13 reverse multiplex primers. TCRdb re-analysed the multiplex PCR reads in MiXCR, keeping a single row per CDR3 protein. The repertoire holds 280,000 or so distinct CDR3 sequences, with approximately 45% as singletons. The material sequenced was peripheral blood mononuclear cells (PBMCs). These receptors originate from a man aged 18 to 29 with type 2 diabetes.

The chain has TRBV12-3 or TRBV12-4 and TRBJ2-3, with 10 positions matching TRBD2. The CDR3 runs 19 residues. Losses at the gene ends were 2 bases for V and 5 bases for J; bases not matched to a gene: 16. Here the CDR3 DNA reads TGTGCCAGCAGTTTAAGAGTGGGGGTAGCGGGGGGCCTCGTAGATACGCAGTATTTT. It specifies CASSLRVGVAGGLVDTQYF.

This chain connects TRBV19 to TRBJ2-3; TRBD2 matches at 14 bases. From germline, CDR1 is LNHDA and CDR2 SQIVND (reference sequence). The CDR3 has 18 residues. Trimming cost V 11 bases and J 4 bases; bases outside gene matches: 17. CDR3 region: CAWILPGLAGDPSDTQYF. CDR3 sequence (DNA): TGTGCCTGGATTCTCCCGGGACTAGCGGGGGATCCGTCAGATACGCAGTATTTT.

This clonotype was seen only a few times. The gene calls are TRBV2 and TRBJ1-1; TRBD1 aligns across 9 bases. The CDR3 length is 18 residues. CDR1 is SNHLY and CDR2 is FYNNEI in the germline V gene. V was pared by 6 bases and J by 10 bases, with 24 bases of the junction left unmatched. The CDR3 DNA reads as TGTGCCAGCAGCCACCCCGAGGTCCCGGGACAGGGTTATGATGTAGCTTTCTTT. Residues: CASSHPEVPGQGYDVAFF.

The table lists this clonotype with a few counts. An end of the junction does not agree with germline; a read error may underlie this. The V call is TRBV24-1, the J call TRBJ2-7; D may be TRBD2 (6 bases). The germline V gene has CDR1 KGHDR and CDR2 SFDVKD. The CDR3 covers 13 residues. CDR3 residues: CTTSGGTFDEQYF. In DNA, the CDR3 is TGTACCACCAGTGGCGGGACTTTCGACGAGCAGTACTTC.

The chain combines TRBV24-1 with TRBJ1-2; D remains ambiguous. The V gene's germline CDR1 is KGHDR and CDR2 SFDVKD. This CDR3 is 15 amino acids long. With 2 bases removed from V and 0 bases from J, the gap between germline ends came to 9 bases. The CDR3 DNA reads TGTGCCACCAGTGATTCCGGACTAGCTAACTATGGCTACACCTTC. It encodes CATSDSGLANYGYTF.

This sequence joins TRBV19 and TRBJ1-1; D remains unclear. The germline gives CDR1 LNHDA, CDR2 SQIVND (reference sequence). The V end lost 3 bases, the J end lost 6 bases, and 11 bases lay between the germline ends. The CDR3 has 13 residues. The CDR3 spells CASSIGVVPEAFF. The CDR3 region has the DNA TGTGCCAGTAGTATCGGGGTTGTACCTGAAGCTTTCTTT.

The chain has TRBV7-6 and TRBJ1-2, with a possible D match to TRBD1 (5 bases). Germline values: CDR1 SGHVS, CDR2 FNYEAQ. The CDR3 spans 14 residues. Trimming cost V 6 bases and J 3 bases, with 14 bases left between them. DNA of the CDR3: TGTGCCAGCAGTCCTAGGGACGGACACTATGGCTACACCTTC. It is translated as CASSPRDGHYGYTF.

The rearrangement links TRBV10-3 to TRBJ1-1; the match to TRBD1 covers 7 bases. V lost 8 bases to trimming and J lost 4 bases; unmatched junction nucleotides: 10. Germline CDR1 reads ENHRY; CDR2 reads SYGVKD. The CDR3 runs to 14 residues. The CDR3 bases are TGTGCCATCCGAGGGGCAGGGGGGAGCACTGAAGCTTTCTTT. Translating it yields CAIRGAGGSTEAFF.

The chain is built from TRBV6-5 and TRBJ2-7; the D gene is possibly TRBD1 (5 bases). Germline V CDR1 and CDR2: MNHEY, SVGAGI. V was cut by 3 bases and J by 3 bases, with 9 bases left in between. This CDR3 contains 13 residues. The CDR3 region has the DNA TGTGCCAGCAGTTATGGACAAGTCTACGAGCAGTACTTC. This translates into CASSYGQVYEQYF.

The CDR3 DNA is TGCGCCAGCAGCCCAAAAGTTACAGATCCATCTGGGGCCAACGTCCTGACTTTC. Translation: CASSPKVTDPSGANVLTF. V and J are TRBV4-3 and TRBJ2-6, with D uncertain. The ends were cut back, 4 bases at V and 1 base at J, with 17 bases in the middle. Germline CDR1 is LGHNA and CDR2 is YSLEER. This CDR3 comprises 18 residues.

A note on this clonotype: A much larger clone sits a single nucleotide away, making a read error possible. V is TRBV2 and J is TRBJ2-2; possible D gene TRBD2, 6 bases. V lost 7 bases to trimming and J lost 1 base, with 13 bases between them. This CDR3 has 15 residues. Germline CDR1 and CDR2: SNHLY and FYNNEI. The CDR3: CASIEERVNTGELFF. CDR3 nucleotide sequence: TGTGCCAGCATTGAGGAGCGGGTGAACACCGGGGAGCTGTTTTTT.

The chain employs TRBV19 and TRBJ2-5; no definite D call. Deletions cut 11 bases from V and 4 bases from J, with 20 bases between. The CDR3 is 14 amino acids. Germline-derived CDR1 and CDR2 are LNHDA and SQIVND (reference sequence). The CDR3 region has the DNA TGTGCCTGGTCTGGCCTAGTGGGTAGAGAGACCCAGTACTTC. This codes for CAWSGLVGRETQYF.

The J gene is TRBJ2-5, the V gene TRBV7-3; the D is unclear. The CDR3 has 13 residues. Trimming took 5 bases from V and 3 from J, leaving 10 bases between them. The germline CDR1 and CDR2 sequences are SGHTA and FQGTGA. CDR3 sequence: CASSKRREETQYF. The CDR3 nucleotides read TGTGCCAGCAGCAAGAGAAGGGAAGAGACCCAGTACTTC.

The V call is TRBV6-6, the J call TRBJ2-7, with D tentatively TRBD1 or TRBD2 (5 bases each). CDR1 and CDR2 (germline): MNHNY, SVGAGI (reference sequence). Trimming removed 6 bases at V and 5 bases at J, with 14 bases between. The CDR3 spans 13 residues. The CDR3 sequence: CASRTQGVHEQYF. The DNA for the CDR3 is TGTGCCAGCAGAACTCAGGGAGTCCACGAGCAGTACTTC.

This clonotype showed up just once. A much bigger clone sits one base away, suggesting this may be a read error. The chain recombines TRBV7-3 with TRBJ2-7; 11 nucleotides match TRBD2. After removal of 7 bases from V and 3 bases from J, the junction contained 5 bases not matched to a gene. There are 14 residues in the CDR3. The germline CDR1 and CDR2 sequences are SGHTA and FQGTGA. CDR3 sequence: CASNRLAGLYEQYF. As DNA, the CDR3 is TGTGCCAGCAACAGACTAGCGGGACTCTACGAGCAGTACTTC.

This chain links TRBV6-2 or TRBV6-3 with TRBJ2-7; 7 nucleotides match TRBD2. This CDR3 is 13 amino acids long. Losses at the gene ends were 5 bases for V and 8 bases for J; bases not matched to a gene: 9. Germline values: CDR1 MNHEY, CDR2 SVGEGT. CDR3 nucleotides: TGTGCCAGCAGTCCGACTAGCTACTGCAAGCAGTACTTC. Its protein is CASSPTSYCKQYF.

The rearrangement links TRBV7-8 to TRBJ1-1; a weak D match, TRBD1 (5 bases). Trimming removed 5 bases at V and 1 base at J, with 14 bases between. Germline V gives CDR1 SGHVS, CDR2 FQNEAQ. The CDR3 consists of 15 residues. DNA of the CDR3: TGTGCCAGCAGCCCCCCTGGGAGGGGGAACACTGAAGCTTTCTTT. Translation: CASSPPGRGNTEAFF.